Presented here are 5 T cell receptor beta chains from one specimen sequenced in a study of blood T cells in healthy people across ages. Sample-barcoded 5' priming and a J-beta primer mix drove a second PCR of about 6 to 12 cycles. TCRdb reprocessed the 5' RACE reads via MiXCR and lists one record per CDR3 protein. The sample yields over a million distinct CDR3 sequences, roughly 64% seen once. Material: blood. These receptors were obtained from a man younger than 35 in good health.

This clonotype was counted between two and nine times. The J gene is TRBJ2-7, the V gene TRBV7-2; D might be TRBD1 (6 bases). Deletions cut 5 bases from V and 5 bases from J, with 19 bases between. CDR1 and CDR2 from the germline V gene are SGHTA and FQGNSA. The CDR3 totals 15 residues. DNA for the CDR3: TGTGCCAGCAGCATCTCCAGGGGCCCCCCCCACGAGCAGTACTTC. This gives the protein CASSISRGPPHEQYF.

The V call is TRBV12-3 or TRBV12-4, the J call TRBJ2-4; 7 positions match TRBD2. The end of the DNA is better explained by TRBJ2-7, so the J call may be wrong. The CDR3 is 14 amino acids. In DNA, the CDR3 is TGTGCCAGCTCATTGAAGCGGGAAGTTTCCGAGCAGTACTTC. The encoded protein is CASSLKREVSEQYF.

This sequence joins TRBV6-4 and TRBJ2-3; tentative D call: TRBD1 (6 bases). The germline V gene encodes CDR1 MRHNA and CDR2 SNTAGT. The CDR3 has 15 amino acids. V lost 2 bases and J 3 bases, leaving 12 bases between the germline ends. CDR3 coding DNA: TGTGCCAGCAGTGACCGAAACAGGGAGACAGATACGCAGTATTTT. Translated, it gives CASSDRNRETDTQYF.

The rearrangement joins TRBV6-5 to TRBJ1-2, with TRBD1 matching 10 bases. The ends lost 2 bases at V and 3 bases at J; junction bases unmatched: 3. Germline CDR1 reads MNHEY; CDR2 reads SVGAGI. The CDR3 loop spans 15 amino acids. CDR3 nucleotides: TGTGCCAGCAGTTACGGGACAGGGGTTGACTATGGCTACACCTTC. The encoded protein is CASSYGTGVDYGYTF.

The chain couples TRBV6-5 to TRBJ1-6; TRBD1 might be the D (5 bases). CDR3 length: 15 amino acids. Germline V gives CDR1 MNHEY, CDR2 SVGAGI. Trimming removed 5 bases from V and 9 bases from J, with 17 bases in between. The CDR3 DNA reads TGTGCCAGCAGTCCACCCCAGGGATTCGGTTCACCCCTCCACTTT. Its protein product is CASSPPQGFGSPLHF.